This TCR beta chain was observed in a study of T cell responses to AZD1222 COVID-19 vaccine (dated by TCRdb to the early 2020s). In terms of the full investigation: A total of just over 230 trial participants underwent TCR sequencing, of whom around 200 received two doses of AZD1222 and about 26 received two doses of the MenACWY control vaccine. Trial participants were enrolled by age into subgroups of 18-55, 56-69 and 70-plus years, and about 150, 27 and 61 TCR-sequenced participants, respectively, were included in these subgroups.

With respect to this clone: The target of this receptor is not known. No much larger clonotype is one base removed from it; base qualities were not supplied.

The CDR3 regions of human TCRbeta chains were subjected to immunosequencing. In the original analysis: TCRs in the repertoires were compared against a reference library of SARS-CoV-2-specific TCRs that had been generated with the MIRA antigen-specificity platform. Breadth was defined as the fraction of unique TCRs that were SARS-CoV-2-associated, and depth was defined as the fraction of total T cells that were SARS-CoV-2-associated. Each spike-specific TCR was assigned to its reactive spike region and to a CD4 or CD8 class using the MIRA data. Log10-transformed breadth and depth values were compared by one-way ANOVA with Sidak's multiple comparisons tests. The table comes from immuneACCESS by way of TCRdb, which keeps in-frame sequences with V and J called. Part of the clones is missing from these tables; in studies checked, under half for an unresolved V gene and the rest for unknown reasons. Clone size and the V and J calls come from that table; the DNA yielded D and trimming. The sample table shows tens of thousands of clones, and roughly nine tenths are seen once. Over 25% of the sample lies in the top ten.

From the cysteine up to the phenylalanine, the CDR3 has a length of 12 residues. Kept here is only the CDR3 DNA, which spans 36 bases and is read in frame from base 1. V is cut by 6 bases and J by 3 bases, and the space between the germline ends is 6 bases. CDR1 is given as PRHDT and CDR2 as FYEKMQ, both from the germline V gene (reference sequence). Findings and caveats that apply to the study as a whole: The whole spike protein was spanned by vaccine-associated CD4 TCRs, and dominant responses were seen in regions 160-218 and 743-854. Nearly half of unique spike-specific TCRs reportedly recognized epitopes outside regions mutated in the B.1.351 and B.1.1.7 variants. The 56-69-year group was small, and its depth increase did not reach significance, likely because of low power. Participants were mostly white British, with more females than males. The authors suggested clonal diversity may have been underestimated. Because no day 14 peak-response samples were available, the repertoires could be characterized only after the peak T cell response. Conclusions about previously exposed vaccinees are limited because only a handful of AZD1222 recipients were SARS-CoV-2 seropositive at baseline. After two AZD1222 doses, spike-specific TCR breadth and depth were significantly higher than at day 0 and than in MenACWY recipients.

The sample's time point label is to be understood as: about 28 days (+/-7) after the second vaccine dose. AZD1222 recipients given second doses at about 4 weeks or at about 12 weeks were pooled, since spike-specific TCR depth and breadth were not found to differ between the two schedules. Vaccinee samples were obtained from the UK trials COV001 and COV002, which included a single-blind randomized controlled phase 2/3 trial of AZD1222 (ChAdOx1 nCoV-19) in healthy adults. Trial participant PBMC samples were collected at day 0 and day 28 after the second dose for TCRbeta chain sequencing. The source of this sequence is an adult who received the AZD1222 COVID-19 vaccine. This receptor chain uses TRBV13 and TRBJ1-3, with the D gene call left open. The specimen was peripheral blood, collected 28 days after the second AZD1222 dose. The DNA sequence is given as TGTGCCAGCAGTCCTTTTGGAAACACCATATATTTT. This yields the protein CASSPFGNTIYF.